Below, one T cell receptor (beta chain) is given with its context. The entry originates in a study of blood T cell repertoires in COVID-19. The overall study: COVID-19 samples, acute and convalescent, were from the United States, Italy and Spain. The cDNA or gDNA used as material had been derived from T cells, B-cell-depleted T cells, or PBMCs.

This table comes from immunoSEQ multiplex PCR, and its TCRdb copy is limited to in-frame clones, with some not included. Found here are around 200,000 clones, 65% to 85% of them singletons; the top ten hold roughly 8.7%. Trimming removed 0 bases at V and 13 bases at J, with 7 bases between. This CDR3 spans 12 amino acids. Germline loops: CDR1 SEHNR, CDR2 FQNEAQ (reference sequence). This sequence joins TRBV7-9 and TRBJ1-6; a possible D gene is TRBD1 (5 bases). The source material was peripheral blood. The TCR comes from a man between 35 and 55 years old with active or convalescent COVID-19. The CDR3 spells CASSLANRPLHF. The CDR3 nucleotides read TGTGCCAGCAGCTTAGCTAACAGGCCCCTCCACTTT.